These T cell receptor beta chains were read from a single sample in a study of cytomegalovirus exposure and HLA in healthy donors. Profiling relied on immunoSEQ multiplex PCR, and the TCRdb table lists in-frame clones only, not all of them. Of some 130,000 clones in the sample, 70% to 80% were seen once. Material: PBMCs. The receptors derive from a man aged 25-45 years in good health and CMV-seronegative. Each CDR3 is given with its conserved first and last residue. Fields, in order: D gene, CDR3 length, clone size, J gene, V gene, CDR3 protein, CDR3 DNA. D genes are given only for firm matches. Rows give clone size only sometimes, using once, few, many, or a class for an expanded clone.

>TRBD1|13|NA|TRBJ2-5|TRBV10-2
CASRNAGGETQYF
TGCGCCAGCAGGAACGCAGGGGGAGAGACCCAGTACTTC
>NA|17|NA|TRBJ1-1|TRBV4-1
CASSQPSGSGAKTEAFF
TGCGCCAGCAGCCAACCCTCGGGGTCCGGCGCCAAGACTGAAGCTTTCTTT
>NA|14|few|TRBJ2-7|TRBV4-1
CASSQASSAYEQYF
TGCGCCAGCAGCCAAGCCTCCTCCGCCTACGAGCAGTACTTC
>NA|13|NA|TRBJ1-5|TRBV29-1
CSVGEQDNQPQHF
TGCAGCGTTGGAGAACAAGACAATCAGCCCCAGCATTTT
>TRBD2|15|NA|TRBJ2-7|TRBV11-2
CASSLEAGGGYEQYF
TGTGCCAGCAGCTTAGAAGCGGGAGGTGGCTACGAGCAGTACTTC
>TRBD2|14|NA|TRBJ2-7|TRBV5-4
CASSREREFHEQYF
TGTGCCAGCAGCCGCGAGCGGGAGTTCCACGAGCAGTACTTC
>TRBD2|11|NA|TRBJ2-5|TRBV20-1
CSKREPGTQYF
TGCAGCAAGCGGGAGCCAGGGACCCAGTACTTC
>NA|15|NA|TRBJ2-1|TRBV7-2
CASSQLGGGVNEQFF
TGTGCCAGCAGCCAACTGGGCGGAGGGGTCAATGAGCAGTTCTTC
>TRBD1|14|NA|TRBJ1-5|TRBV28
CASSRQGEVQPQHF
TGTGCCAGCAGTCGGCAGGGGGAGGTTCAGCCCCAGCATTTT
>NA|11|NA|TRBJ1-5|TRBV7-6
CASSSVGPQHF
TGTGCCAGCAGCTCGGTTGGGCCCCAGCATTTT
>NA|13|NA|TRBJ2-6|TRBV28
CASRTAGANVLTF
TGTGCCAGCAGGACAGCTGGGGCCAACGTCCTGACTTTC
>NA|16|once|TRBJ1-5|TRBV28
CASSRIGKTGDQPQHF
TGTGCCAGCAGTCGCATCGGGAAAACGGGAGATCAGCCCCAGCATTTT
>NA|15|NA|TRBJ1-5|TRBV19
CASSKTGRGNQPQHF
TGTGCCAGTAGTAAGACAGGAAGGGGCAATCAGCCCCAGCATTTT
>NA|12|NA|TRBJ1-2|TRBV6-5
CASGRWTHGYTF
TGTGCCAGCGGCCGCTGGACTCATGGCTACACCTTC
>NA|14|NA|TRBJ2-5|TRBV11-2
CASSLEGSQETQYF
TGTGCCAGCAGCTTAGAGGGCAGCCAAGAGACCCAGTACTTC
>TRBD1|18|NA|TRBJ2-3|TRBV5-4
CASSQRWGTGGRTDTQYF
TGTGCCAGCAGCCAGAGATGGGGGACAGGGGGACGCACAGATACGCAGTATTTT
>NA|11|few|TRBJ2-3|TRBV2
CASSERDTQYF
TGTGCCAGCAGTGAACGAGATACGCAGTATTTT
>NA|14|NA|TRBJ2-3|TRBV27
CATGEVQSTDTQYF
TGTGCCACCGGCGAGGTCCAGAGCACAGATACGCAGTATTTT
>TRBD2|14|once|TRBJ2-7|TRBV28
CASSLGLAGAEQYF
TGTGCCAGCAGTTTAGGGCTAGCGGGAGCCGAGCAGTACTTC